These T cell receptor beta chains were read from a single sample in a study of blood T cell repertoires in COVID-19. The protocol was immunoSEQ multiplex PCR, while the TCRdb copy is restricted to in-frame clones and leaves out a portion. The sample includes around 260,000 clones, 90% of them seen just once. The sequencing sample was made of PBMCs or T cells enriched from blood (not recorded which). These receptors came from a woman aged 30 to 39 who had recovered from COVID-19. Each CDR3 is given with its conserved first and last residue. The D gene is left open where the match is weak. A row's size may be missing; if present it is once, few, many or a size class.

TRBV28,TRBJ1-6,.,.,TGTGCCAGCAGCGGGGAAATCTATAATTCACCCCTCCACTTT,CASSGEIYNSPLHF
TRBV5-1,TRBJ2-7,once,.,TGCGCCAGCAGCTTGGTGGGAGTGGGTTACGAGCAGTACTTC,CASSLVGVGYEQYF
TRBV4-3,TRBJ2-4,.,TRBD2,TGCGCCAGCAGCCGTCACGGGGGGGGAGAGCGAAACATTCAGTACTTC,CASSRHGGGERNIQYF
TRBV27,TRBJ1-5,.,.,TGTGCCAGCAGACCCGCGGCGAATCAGCCCCAGCATTTT,CASRPAANQPQHF
TRBV27,TRBJ1-4,.,.,TGTGCCAGCAGTTTATCGAACCAACGAGGGGAAAAACTGTTTTTT,CASSLSNQRGEKLFF
TRBV14,TRBJ1-1,.,.,TGTGCCAGCAGCCAAGTCAGGGGTGGCACTGAAGCTTTCTTT,CASSQVRGGTEAFF
TRBV7-2,TRBJ2-1,.,.,TGTGCCAGCAGCTTAGGGGCTAGCGACTACAATGAGCAGTTCTTC,CASSLGASDYNEQFF
TRBV7-2,TRBJ2-5,.,TRBD2,TGTGCCAGCAGCTTAGCGGAGACTAGCGGGAGTTGGTGGGAGACCCAGTACTTC,CASSLAETSGSWWETQYF
TRBV27,TRBJ2-7,.,.,TGTGCCAGCAGAATAGGACAGACCCGAACTTACGAGCAGTACTTC,CASRIGQTRTYEQYF
TRBV28,TRBJ1-1,.,TRBD1,TGTGCCAGCAGTACAACAGGGGGGAACACTGAAGCTTTCTTT,CASSTTGGNTEAFF
TRBV5-4,TRBJ2-1,once,TRBD2,TGTGCCAGCAGACTGGAGGGACTAGCGGGAGAAAATGAGCAGTTCTTC,CASRLEGLAGENEQFF
TRBV5-6,TRBJ1-4,.,TRBD1,TGTGCCAGCAGCCCCCCGGACAGGGCGTATCGGACTAATGAAAAACTGTTTTTT,CASSPPDRAYRTNEKLFF
TRBV27,TRBJ1-5,.,TRBD1,TGTGCCAGCAGAGGACAGGGGGCGCGCAATCAGCCCCAGCATTTT,CASRGQGARNQPQHF
TRBV19,TRBJ2-6,.,TRBD1,TGTGCCAGTAGTACTCAGGGGGCTGGGGCCAACGTCCTGACTTTC,CASSTQGAGANVLTF
TRBV7-2,TRBJ2-7,.,TRBD2,TGTGCCAGCAGCTCGGGACTAGCGGGAGTCGTGTCCTACGAGCAGTACTTC,CASSSGLAGVVSYEQYF
TRBV2,TRBJ2-1,.,.,TGTGCCAGCATCCAAGCCCGGGACAATGAGCAGTTCTTC,CASIQARDNEQFF
TRBV6-2/TRBV6-3,TRBJ2-3,.,.,TGTGCCAGCAGTCCCGGGACTCACACAGATACGCAGTATTTT,CASSPGTHTDTQYF
TRBV18,TRBJ2-2,.,TRBD2,TGTGCCAGCTCACCAAGGGAGGGGAACACCGGGGAGCTGTTTTTT,CASSPREGNTGELFF
TRBV7-9,TRBJ2-1,once,TRBD1,TGTGCCAGCAGCTTAGCGTTTGGACAGGCCAATGAGCAGTTCTTC,CASSLAFGQANEQFF
TRBV11-2,TRBJ2-3,.,TRBD2,TGTGCCAGCAGCTTGATCGCGGGAGGCCTCACAGATACGCAGTATTTT,CASSLIAGGLTDTQYF
TRBV11-2,TRBJ1-1,.,.,TGTGCCAGCAGCTTAGATCGGAGATCTGAAGCTTTCTTT,CASSLDRRSEAFF
TRBV19,TRBJ2-5,once,TRBD2,TGTGCCAGTAGTCTCTTAGGCGACGGACTAGCTGGTACGGGGGAGACCCAGTACTTC,CASSLLGDGLAGTGETQYF
TRBV10-3,TRBJ2-3,.,.,TGTGCCATCAGTGAGTCCGCAGAGGGAGTCACGCAGTATTTT,CAISESAEGVTQYF
TRBV28,TRBJ1-2,.,.,TGTGCCAGCAGTTCCGGGGGGGGGAGCTATGGCTACACCTTC,CASSSGGGSYGYTF
TRBV19,TRBJ1-5,.,.,TGTGCCAGTAGTGATACTTCGGGGACATTTAATCAGCCCCAGCATTTT,CASSDTSGTFNQPQHF
TRBV19,TRBJ2-1,.,.,TGTGCCAGTACACAGGACTACAATGAGCAGTTCTTC,CASTQDYNEQFF
TRBV19,TRBJ2-6,.,.,TGTGCCAGTAGTCCCCGGGCAGGGGCGAGCTCTGGGGCCAACGTCCTGACTTTC,CASSPRAGASSGANVLTF
TRBV11-3,TRBJ2-2,.,TRBD1,TGTGCCAGCAGCTCGACAGGGGTCTCCGGGGAGCTGTTTTTT,CASSSTGVSGELFF
TRBV19,TRBJ1-6,.,TRBD1,TGTGCCAGTAGTACTACTTATACAGGGGATCGGCCCCTCCACTTT,CASSTTYTGDRPLHF
TRBV11-3,TRBJ2-1,once,TRBD1,TGTGCCAGCAGCTCAACCGGGACAGCATCCTACAATGAGCAGTTCTTC,CASSSTGTASYNEQFF
TRBV30,TRBJ2-7,.,TRBD2,TGTGCCTGGAGACCTAGCGGGAGTCAGTCTCACGAGCAGTACTTC,CAWRPSGSQSHEQYF
TRBV29-1,TRBJ2-7,.,TRBD2,TGCAGCGCTCAGCTAGCGGGAAGGTACGAGCAGTACTTC,CSAQLAGRYEQYF
TRBV18,TRBJ2-3,.,.,TGTGCCAGCTCACCCCCTAGCAAGGATACGCAGTATTTT,CASSPPSKDTQYF
TRBV12-3/TRBV12-4,TRBJ2-2,.,.,TGTGCCAGCAGTACCCGTCAGACCGGGGAGCTGTTTTTT,CASSTRQTGELFF
TRBV7-2,TRBJ2-7,.,TRBD2,TGTGCCAGCAGCGAAGCCGGGACTAGCGGATACGAGCAGTACTTC,CASSEAGTSGYEQYF
TRBV7-8,TRBJ2-7,once,.,TGTGCCAGCACCTCCCCGGGCTACGAGCAGTACTTC,CASTSPGYEQYF
TRBV7-8,TRBJ2-7,many,.,TGTGCCAGCAGCGTATCAGGGGGGAATTACGAGCAGTACTTC,CASSVSGGNYEQYF
TRBV4-3,TRBJ2-2,.,.,TGCGCCAGCAGCCAAGATACAAGTCGGAACACCGGGGAGCTGTTTTTT,CASSQDTSRNTGELFF
TRBV13,TRBJ2-1,.,.,TGTGCCAGCAGCTTACTCCATGAGCAGTTCTTC,CASSLLHEQFF
TRBV30,TRBJ2-7,.,TRBD2,TGTGCCTGGAGGGACACTAGCGGCTCCTACGAGCAGTACTTC,CAWRDTSGSYEQYF
TRBV24-1,TRBJ2-2,once,TRBD1,TGTGCCACCAGTAGACAGGGGACCACCGGGGAGCTGTTTTTT,CATSRQGTTGELFF
TRBV6-5,TRBJ2-7,.,.,TGTGCCAGCAGTTACGAGGGCTCCCTTTCCTACGAGCAGTACTTC,CASSYEGSLSYEQYF
TRBV7-2,TRBJ2-4,.,.,TGTGCCAGCAGCTTATTTGGGGGCGAAAACATTCAGTACTTC,CASSLFGGENIQYF
TRBV6-5,TRBJ2-1,.,TRBD2,TGTGCCAGCACGGATCGGACTAGCGGGAGAAATGAGCAGTTCTTC,CASTDRTSGRNEQFF
TRBV30,TRBJ1-5,.,.,TGTGCCTGGAGTGCAGGATCTCACAGCAATCAGCCCCAGCATTTT,CAWSAGSHSNQPQHF